This TCR beta chain was captured by sequencing in a study of early T cells in non-severe SARS-CoV-2 infection. Study-wide background: RNA in bulk from unsorted whole blood was sequenced, and chains were unpaired.

At least ten counts were recorded for this clonotype. Its specificity is not known. The CDR3 sequence is 17 residues long. V shed 1 base and J shed 0 bases, with 15 bases lying between them. Germline V lookup: CDR1 LGHNT, CDR2 FRNRAP. cDNA molecules, individually, were tagged with unique molecular identifiers. TCRdb independently ran MiXCR on the 5' RACE reads; one entry per CDR3 protein. The table records approximately 30,000 distinct CDR3 sequences, 5% to 7% of them present only once. Study-level findings and limits: Anti-spike CD8 responses were favored in VDJdb matching, and private and CD4 specificities were missed.

The V and J genes are TRBV12-5 and TRBJ2-5; D remains ambiguous. This receptor was obtained from an adult who was a healthcare worker with PCR-confirmed SARS-CoV-2 infection or an uninfected control (not recorded which). The sample taken for sequencing was whole blood. The CDR3 bases are TGTGCTAGTGGTTTGGCTGTCCTCACGCCTTACCAAGAGACCCAGTACTTC. Protein: CASGLAVLTPYQETQYF.